This T cell receptor beta chain was obtained from a study of cytomegalovirus exposure and HLA in healthy donors. At the level of the study: Earlier results showed almost 120 million unique TCR beta sequences derived from 150 million to 200 million T cells. Study conclusions and caveats: An analysis was carried out at a later point. It showed that HLA-associated TCR beta chains were more clonally expanded than equally common non-associated chains. In an earlier analysis, productive rearrangement rates for most beta V segments clustered near 87% or 30%. With later analysis, a missense DCLRE1C variant became linked to TCR beta V- and J-gene trimming.

Primers for the PCR totalled 60 Vbeta and 13 Jbeta. The method was immunoSEQ multiplex PCR; TCRdb's version includes in-frame clones alone and lacks a portion of them. The data contain about 200,000 clones, approximately 79% of them singletons. The V gene's germline CDR1 is MNHEY and CDR2 SVGAGI. Trimming removed 6 bases from V and 3 bases from J, with 8 bases in between. The CDR3 loop spans 12 amino acids. As for this clone: What it binds is not known.

The sequenced sample consisted of PBMCs. The chain carries TRBV6-5 and TRBJ1-2; perhaps TRBD1 as D (6 bases). The TCR sequence derives from a woman under 40 in good health and CMV-seropositive. CDR3 nucleotide sequence: TGTGCCAGCAGCAGGACAGACTATGGCTACACCTTC. Amino acids: CASSRTDYGYTF.